One T cell receptor beta chain is described in this entry. Its antigen is still unknown. Per-base quality was not reported, and no clone a single base away is much larger than it. The library was built by means of the immunoSEQ multiplex PCR assay. A mixture of 60 forward primers for TCR Vbeta segments and 13 reverse primers for TCR Jbeta segments was used in the multiplex PCR. A multiplex PCR assay on genomic DNA amplified the CDR3 region of rearranged TCR beta genes. Amplified TCR beta libraries were sequenced as 87-base-pair reads on the Illumina HiSeq System. Per the source publication's procedure: A later analysis tallied some 79 million unique TCR beta chains across the 600 to 700 repertoires, and approximately 9.9 million of those chains were shared by two or more donors. To remove PCR and sequencing errors, raw reads were error-corrected and collapsed into unique sequences using a nearest-neighbor algorithm that merged closely related sequences. To assign V, D and J gene segments, CDR3 sequences were aligned to IMGT reference sequences. For a sequence to be retained, a match of at least six nucleotides to both a V gene segment and a J gene segment was required. Rearrangements were called productive when the CDR3 lacked stop codons and stayed in frame with V and J; all others were non-productive. Following IMGT convention, CDR3 was defined as the stretch from the second conserved V-encoded cysteine up to the conserved J-encoded phenylalanine. Sequences without an unambiguous match to a single V gene segment were excluded from the earlier analysis of about 640 of the donors. In an earlier analysis of almost 600 of the donors, a V segment was called functional when productive rearrangements were above 56.7%, and segregating when the standard deviation between donors exceeded 5%. A statistical classification framework was built to diagnose cytomegalovirus status from the catalog of TCR beta chain sequences. A later analysis assigned V and J genes by comparing TCR nucleotide sequences with IMGT/GENE-DB human TR gene sequences. The TCRdist pipeline was used in a later analysis to assign CDR3 sequences and most-parsimonious VDJ recombination scenarios. In a later analysis, each TCR beta chain was defined by its CDR3 amino acid sequence together with its V-gene family, and reads lacking a unique V-gene family were excluded. In a later analysis, 550 to 650 highly shared, low-generation-probability nucleotide sequences were removed to address suspected cross-contamination and a sequencing artifact. A later analysis calculated a clonal expansion index for each public chain from normalized within-repertoire ranks of inferred template counts. A later analysis computed generation probabilities with a VDJ recombination model fitted to out-of-frame rearrangements, and checked the results against IGoR. A later analysis scored TCR-TCR, TCR-HLA and TCR-CMV co-occurrence with hypergeometric tests, applying a repertoire-size bias correction to TCR pairs. False discovery rates were estimated in a later analysis by permuting HLA or CMV assignments 20 times. In a later analysis, co-occurring TCRs were grouped using DBSCAN, with TCRdist sequence similarity added in when clustering inside HLA-allele-positive subsets. Co-occurrence clustering excluded repertoires with fewer than 30,000 or more than 120,000 public chains, plus five with anomalous nucleotide sharing. TCRdb holds this immuneACCESS table with in-frame rearrangements only. Some clones are missing; in checked studies, unresolved V genes explain under half, and the rest has no known cause. The V and J calls and clone size are taken from that table; D and trimming were inferred from the DNA. This sample is represented by 100,000 to 150,000 clones; approximately 83% of them were singletons. The ten biggest clones cover more than 3.5% of the sample.

V is clipped by 3 bases and J by 2 bases, and the sequence between their germline boundaries is 4 bases long. The CDR3, cysteine through phenylalanine, is 13 amino acids long. The entry retains the CDR3 DNA only, 39 bases that are in frame from base 1. The germline V gene (reference sequence) provides CDR1 MNHEY and CDR2 SMNVEV. This specimen belongs to a study of cytomegalovirus exposure and HLA in healthy donors (dated by TCRdb to the late 2010s). Context from the whole study: In an earlier analysis of roughly 590 of the donors, approximately 260 Gb of sequence data and 120 million or so unique TCR beta sequences from 150 million to 200 million T cells were reported. An early release covering about 600 HLA-typed donors comprised about 300 gigabases of sequencing data and about 90 million unique TCR sequences. Of the 300 to 400 genotyped donors, approximately 83% fell in the genetic ancestry cluster associated with self-reported Caucasian donors. The aim of the study was to test whether cataloging public T cell receptors could identify signatures of past pathogen exposure. Using immunosequencing, the study profiled T cell repertoires from 500 to 800 subjects and related those repertoires to cytomegalovirus serostatus. In addition to the first cohort of approximately 670 subjects, a separate validation cohort of 120 different subjects was used. To predict cytomegalovirus infection status, the study brought together high-throughput TCR immunosequencing, statistical association of individual TCRs with disease status, and machine learning. To study patterns of TCR occurrence, a later analysis re-analyzed previously published TCR beta repertoires from 700 or so donors and added high-resolution HLA genotyping. Rather than using new phenotypic data, the later analysis identified candidate immune exposures from TCR beta sequences and from how often those sequences occurred across donors. To decide whether each TCR beta V gene segment behaved as functional or pseudogenic, an earlier analysis of some 600 of the donors relied on high-throughput TCR beta sequencing. Donor age, sex, ethnicity and CMV serostatus were compiled alongside the repertoire data. A later genetic analysis used genome-wide SNP genotypes for about 60% of the 666 donors, treating that subset as a discovery cohort. All discovery cohort repertoires had been generated on a single sequencing platform. Both class I and class II loci were covered by HLA typing, at four-digit resolution. Typing coverage differed by locus: A, B, C, DRB1 and DQB1 were typed in about 629-640 donors, DQA1 in 522, DPA1 in 600 to 610, and DPB1 in 472. Four to six DR-DQ haplotypes were handled as single units for association and clustering, since linkage in the cohort was strong. Among about 370 genotyped donors of the cohort, an average of approximately 240,000 unique TCR beta nucleotide sequences was sequenced per donor, of which 15% to 20% were non-productive. General study outcomes and caveats: Compared with the approximately 710-donor mean, donors in an Asian-associated ancestry cluster had fewer N-insertions in productive TCRs, according to a later genetic analysis. According to a later analysis, most CMV-associated TCR beta chains appeared to be HLA-restricted, and the HLA associations seemed to be driven largely by CMV exposure. Some IMGT-functional V segments, including TRBV6-2 and TRBV6-3, could not be distinguished by the 87-base-pair reads and were therefore excluded. The authors suggested that the approach could potentially be extended to other disease states and immunological phenotypes. For the cohort, immune exposure information was limited to CMV serostatus. In a later genetic analysis, a missense DCLRE1C variant was associated with V-gene and J-gene trimming of TCR beta chains, and the association was replicated in an independent cohort. Linkage disequilibrium might explain the correlated functional status among segregating V segments, but an unknown experimental factor could not be excluded. The sequencing pipeline was judged likely to have produced a cluster of highly shared sequence variants as a technical artifact. Strong co-occurrence of HLA alleles, especially DR and DQ, made assigning TCR associations to individual alleles difficult. HLA typing was unavailable for some donors at each locus, so association tests used only the typed subset. In the study, around 160 TCR beta chains were listed as associated with cytomegalovirus. A later analysis found that TCR association rates varied across HLA loci, with DRB1 alleles showing the most associated TCRs and HLA-C alleles the fewest. In a later analysis, HLA-associated TCR beta chains were found to be more clonally expanded and to have lower generation probabilities than equally common non-associated chains. Specific HLA alleles were associated with 15,000 to 20,000 TCR beta sequences at a false discovery rate of 0.05 in a later analysis. Most TCR sequences were seen in very few donors, while some public TCRs were found in many individuals. In vitro tests confirmed that a few of the cytomegalovirus-associated TCR beta chains recognize cytomegalovirus antigens. In both the original and validation cohorts, the classifier was reported to diagnose cytomegalovirus status with high specificity and sensitivity. According to a later analysis, parvovirus B19, influenza, CMV and Epstein-Barr virus appeared linked to several top co-occurrence clusters. A further reported finding was that TCR beta sequences accurately predicted the HLA-A and HLA-B alleles for most subjects in the first cohort. Presence/absence analyses assumed roughly uniform sequencing depth across donors, an assumption that may not hold. In this cohort, only TCR beta chains were sequenced, and detectable features were limited by the absence of alpha or paired-chain data. An earlier analysis of approximately 500 of the donors showed that most TCR beta V segments appeared in productive rearrangements either about 87% or about 30% of the time, which broadly matched IMGT annotations. Because counts were too low, 15 to 20 rarely observed V segments, including chromosome 9 orphons, were left out of the earlier analysis of approximately 580 of the donors.

In total, approximately 690 healthy bone marrow donors made up the cohort. At the time of sampling, all cohort members were nominally healthy, though unrecorded immune exposures were likely present. The donor was CMV seropositive and belonged to the group of more than 250 seropositive cohort members. A peripheral blood sample was collected from each donor, and TCR beta sequencing was performed on peripheral blood mononuclear cells. The Qiagen DNeasy Blood Extraction Kit was used to extract genomic DNA from the blood cell samples. In this chain, TRBV27 is recombined with TRBJ2-2, with no reliable assignment of the D segment. The sequenced sample consisted of PBMCs. The clonotype comes from a woman between 35 and 50 years old in good health and CMV-seropositive. Read as DNA, the sequence is TGTGCCAGCAGTTTTTCTAACACCGGGGAGCTGTTTTTT. This encodes CASSFSNTGELFF.